This T cell receptor (beta chain) is drawn from a study of blood T cell repertoires in COVID-19. Study overall: PBMCs, B-cell-depleted T cells, or T cells provided the cDNA or gDNA that made up the material.

CDR1 and CDR2 from the germline V gene are MDHEN and SYDVKM. Deletions cut 2 bases from V and 12 bases from J, with 20 bases between. This CDR3 is built from 14 residues. Sequenced by immunoSEQ multiplex PCR; TCRdb stores in-frame clones only, minus some. The sample lists about 68,000 clones, about 83% occurring once. Material: peripheral blood. The origin of this receptor is a human donor in a cohort sampled during active COVID-19. The chain carries TRBV28 and TRBJ2-7; possible D gene TRBD2, 7 bases. CDR3 in amino acids: CASSLDRGAGGVYF. The DNA for the CDR3 is TGTGCCAGCAGTTTAGATCGGGGGGCAGGAGGGGTGTACTTC.